The 13 T cell receptor beta chains below come from one sample, sequenced in a study of CD8+CD57+ T cells in acquired aplastic anemia. Genomic DNA acted as the template from which TCR beta VDJ combination and CDR3 sequence profiling were carried out. A single record per CDR3 protein comes from TCRdb applying MiXCR to the reads. The sample includes fewer than 200,000 distinct CDR3 sequences, roughly 50% seen only once; the top ten take 13%. The sequenced patients had an expansion of CD8+CD57+ cells seen by flow cytometry. The sample consisted of sorted CD4+, CD8+, or CD8+CD57+ T cells (not recorded which) from PBMCs. The receptors here all came from a human donor with aplastic anemia.

The chain links TRBV20-1 to TRBJ2-7; a weak D match, TRBD2 (6 bases). The CDR3 totals 10 residues. CDR1 is DFQATT, CDR2 SNEGSKA, per germline (reference sequence). V was shortened by 6 bases and J by 7 bases, with 10 bases between the two germline ends. The CDR3 protein is CSAGTWEQYF. The CDR3 DNA reads as TGCAGTGCCGGGACTTGGGAGCAGTACTTC.

This clonotype was detected ten times or more. The genes are TRBV20-1 and TRBJ2-5; D not certain. Germline values: CDR1 DFQATT, CDR2 SNEGSKA (reference sequence). Trimming stripped 6 bases from V and 5 bases from J, with 13 bases between. The length of the CDR3 is 12 residues. The CDR3 DNA reads TGCAGTGCGACAAGGCCAGAGGAGACCCAGTACTTC. This codes for CSATRPEETQYF.

This clonotype was observed many times. The rearrangement links TRBV5-8 to TRBJ2-7; weak D call: TRBD2 (5 bases). The germline CDR1 and CDR2 sequences are SGHTS and YDEGEE. V was cut by 6 bases and J by 4 bases, with 14 bases left in between. The CDR3 runs to 13 residues. As DNA, the CDR3 is TGTGCCAGCACCTCCGGCGGGCGGTACGAGCAGTACTTC. Protein product: CASTSGGRYEQYF.

The chain links TRBV7-9 to TRBJ2-7; 11 nucleotides align to TRBD2. The CDR3 consists of 15 residues. Trimming removed 4 bases from V and 2 bases from J; junction bases left unmatched: 4. Germline V gene data show CDR1 as SEHNR and CDR2 as FQNEAQ (reference sequence). CDR3 nucleotides: TGTGCCAGCAGCTCCGGACTAGCGGGTCCCTACGAGCAGTACTTC. It codes for CASSSGLAGPYEQYF.

The chain combines TRBV7-9 with TRBJ1-1, with D tentatively TRBD1 (5 bases). Between the trimmed V and J ends, which lost 9 bases and 1 base, there was a span of 12 bases. This CDR3 is 13 amino acids long. CDR1 SEHNR and CDR2 FQNEAQ come from the germline V gene (reference sequence). The CDR3 sequence: CASVGGGNTEAFF. The CDR3 bases are TGTGCCAGTGTCGGGGGGGGGAACACTGAAGCTTTCTTT.

The chain combines TRBV24-1 with TRBJ2-3; D tentatively reads TRBD1 or TRBD2 (5 bases each). The ends were cut back, 5 bases at V and 4 bases at J, with 12 bases in the middle. Germline values: CDR1 KGHDR, CDR2 SFDVKD. The CDR3 is 14 residues long. CDR3 region: CATSGFKGPDTQYF. CDR3 nucleotides: TGTGCCACCAGTGGTTTCAAGGGACCAGATACGCAGTATTTT.

The chain combines TRBV24-1 with TRBJ2-1, with a possible D match to TRBD2 (6 bases). CDR1 is KGHDR, CDR2 SFDVKD, per germline. The CDR3 loop spans 15 amino acids. V was trimmed by 10 bases and J by 5 bases, leaving 20 bases between them. The CDR3 nucleotides read TGTGCCACGTTCGAGCGCCTAGGAGGGAACAATGAGCAGTTCTTC. It translates to CATFERLGGNNEQFF.

This chain links TRBV6-2 or TRBV6-3 with TRBJ2-1, with 7 bases identical to TRBD2. With V trimmed by 0 bases and J by 7 bases, 12 bases remained unmatched. The CDR3 totals 17 residues. In germline, CDR1 is MNHEY, CDR2 SVGEGT. The CDR3 sequence: CASSYSTGTNSGNEQFF. In nucleotides, the CDR3 is TGTGCCAGCAGTTACTCAACTGGGACTAACTCTGGAAATGAGCAGTTCTTC.

In its sample, this clonotype was seen many times. The V and J genes are TRBV7-9 and TRBJ2-7; 8 bases match TRBD1. Germline V lookup: CDR1 SEHNR, CDR2 FQNEAQ (reference sequence). The CDR3 has 13 amino acids. V gave up 4 bases and J gave up 3 bases; unmatched junction bases: 2. Here the CDR3 reads CASSWDRRYEQYF. CDR3 in DNA: TGTGCCAGCAGCTGGGACAGGCGCTACGAGCAGTACTTC.

This clonotype was counted a few times. Lacking the conserved final phenylalanine or tryptophan, this CDR3 likely reflects a read error. In nucleotides, the CDR3 is TGTGCCAGCAGCGTGGCAGGGGCCTACGAGCAGTACTCC. It translates to CASSVAGAYEQYS. V is TRBV9 and J is TRBJ2-7; a weak D match, TRBD1 (6 bases). CDR3 size: 13 residues. The V gene lost 2 bases and the J gene lost 2 bases, with 8 bases spanning the gap. Germline values: CDR1 SGDLS, CDR2 YYNGEE.

About this clonotype itself: A clone one base away is much larger, so this may be a read error. CDR3 region: CASSSRGDYYNEQFF. DNA of the CDR3: TGTGCCAGCAGCTCAAGAGGGGATTACTACAATGAGCAGTTCTTC. This chain uses TRBV7-8 with TRBJ2-1; D possibly uses TRBD1 or TRBD2 (5 bases each). The CDR3 runs 15 residues. CDR1 is SGHVS and CDR2 is FQNEAQ in the germline V gene. V lost 4 bases, J lost 3 bases, and 13 bases lay in between.

The chain combines TRBV12-3 or TRBV12-4 with TRBJ2-7; no clear D. V shed 5 bases and J shed 6 bases, with 17 bases lying between them. CDR3 length equals 14 residues. DNA of the CDR3: TGTGCCAGCAGTCCGTCCCAACGCGGCCTCGAGCAGTACTTC. This sequence encodes CASSPSQRGLEQYF.

The chain carries TRBV29-1 and TRBJ2-7; TRBD1 agrees at 7 bases. The CDR3 spans 13 residues. V lost 2 bases and J lost 5; bases outside the gene matches: 6. Per germline, CDR1 SQVTM and CDR2 ANQGSEA. CDR3 loop: CSVERTGINEQYF. In DNA, the CDR3 is TGCAGCGTTGAAAGGACAGGCATCAACGAGCAGTACTTC.